The rows below give T cell receptor beta chains drawn from one sample of a study of T cells after posttransplantation cyclophosphamide. Sequencing was performed with immunoSEQ multiplex PCR; in TCRdb, only in-frame clones are kept and a portion is missing. Of around 6,000 clones in the sample, roughly four fifths were seen once. The material sequenced was CD4+ T cells sorted from blood, taken approximately 380 days after allogeneic stem cell transplant with posttransplant cyclophosphamide. These receptors were taken from a male patient in his fifties who received an allogeneic stem cell transplant from a related donor and was CMV-positive. Part of the T cells may come from the graft donor. Each CDR3 is given with its conserved first and last residue. Each record gives: CDR3 DNA, CDR3 protein, J gene, V gene, D gene, CDR3 length, clone size. D genes are given only for firm matches. The size entry is marked missing in some rows and otherwise reads once, few, many or a size class.

CDR3nt: TGTGCCAGCACCCTTGACGGGGGTGCTGGAAACACCATATATTTT
CDR3aa: CASTLDGGAGNTIYF
j_gene: TRBJ1-3
v_gene: TRBV9
d_gene: -
len: 15
abundance: -

CDR3nt: TGCGCCAGCAGCCTTACTAGCGGGACCACCTACGAGCAGTACTTC
CDR3aa: CASSLTSGTTYEQYF
j_gene: TRBJ2-7
v_gene: TRBV23-1
d_gene: TRBD2
len: 15
abundance: once

CDR3nt: TGTGCCAGCTCACCGAGGACTAGCGGGAGGTCTCAAGAGACCCAGTACTTC
CDR3aa: CASSPRTSGRSQETQYF
j_gene: TRBJ2-5
v_gene: TRBV18
d_gene: TRBD2
len: 17
abundance: -

CDR3nt: TGTGCCAGCAGTTACTCGGGGACAGGGTTTTCACCCCTCCACTTT
CDR3aa: CASSYSGTGFSPLHF
j_gene: TRBJ1-6
v_gene: TRBV6-5
d_gene: TRBD1
len: 15
abundance: -

CDR3nt: TGTGCCAGCAGCCCGCAACGGGTGGTGAACACTGAAGCTTTCTTT
CDR3aa: CASSPQRVVNTEAFF
j_gene: TRBJ1-1
v_gene: TRBV11-1
d_gene: -
len: 15
abundance: once

CDR3nt: TGCAGCGCCGAGGACGGGATACGCACAGGGGGGTATTTT
CDR3aa: CSAEDGIRTGGYF
j_gene: TRBJ2-3
v_gene: TRBV29-1
d_gene: TRBD1
len: 13
abundance: -

CDR3nt: TGTGCCAGCAGCCGAAGCATCACCGGGGAGCTGTTTTTT
CDR3aa: CASSRSITGELFF
j_gene: TRBJ2-2
v_gene: TRBV9
d_gene: -
len: 13
abundance: -

CDR3nt: TGTGCCAGCAGCCGCCCCTCAACCCGAGGAGCCTATGGCTACACCTTC
CDR3aa: CASSRPSTRGAYGYTF
j_gene: TRBJ1-2
v_gene: TRBV5-4
d_gene: -
len: 16
abundance: -

CDR3nt: TGTGCCAGCAGCTTAGGGGACAGAGACACTGAAGCTTTCTTT
CDR3aa: CASSLGDRDTEAFF
j_gene: TRBJ1-1
v_gene: TRBV13
d_gene: -
len: 14
abundance: -

CDR3nt: TGTGCCAGCAGCTTAGTACGGGCGGGGGGGCCTGCAGATACGCAGTATTTT
CDR3aa: CASSLVRAGGPADTQYF
j_gene: TRBJ2-3
v_gene: TRBV11-2
d_gene: TRBD2
len: 17
abundance: -

CDR3nt: TGTGCCAGCAGCGTGGGACAGTCTAACTATGGCTACACCTTC
CDR3aa: CASSVGQSNYGYTF
j_gene: TRBJ1-2
v_gene: TRBV7-2
d_gene: TRBD1
len: 14
abundance: -

CDR3nt: TGTGCCAGCTCACCAGGGCTGGTCTCCTACAATGAGCAGTTCTTC
CDR3aa: CASSPGLVSYNEQFF
j_gene: TRBJ2-1
v_gene: TRBV18
d_gene: -
len: 15
abundance: -

CDR3nt: TGTGCCAGCAGCTTAGCCTTCACTAGCGGGAGAAAAGGGTTCTACGAGCAGTACTTC
CDR3aa: CASSLAFTSGRKGFYEQYF
j_gene: TRBJ2-7
v_gene: TRBV11-2
d_gene: TRBD2
len: 19
abundance: -